The rows below give T cell receptor beta chains drawn from one sample of a study of circulating and synovial CD4+ cells in juvenile arthritis. Repertoires were generated with immunoSEQ multiplex PCR, while TCRdb's copy carries only in-frame clones and drops some. The table records more than 1,500 clones, about 96% of them present only once. The source material was CD4+ T cells from synovial fluid. The source of these receptors is a human donor with juvenile idiopathic arthritis. The CDR3 runs from the conserved cysteine through the conserved F or W. D genes are given only for firm matches. For some rows the clone size is stated as once, few or many, or as a class when expanded; others skip it.

>TRBV27|TRBD2|TRBJ2-7|-
CASRIAGGTGEQYF
TGTGCCAGCAGAATAGCGGGGGGGACCGGCGAGCAGTACTTC
>TRBV30|-|TRBJ1-1|-
CAWSYYDRGAFF
TGTGCCTGGAGTTATTACGACAGAGGAGCTTTCTTT
>TRBV28|TRBD1|TRBJ1-2|-
CASSRVQGLSNGYTF
TGTGCCAGCAGTAGGGTACAGGGGCTCTCGAATGGCTACACCTTC
>TRBV18|-|TRBJ2-7|-
CASSPDSHYEQYF
TGTGCCAGCTCACCGGACAGCCACTACGAGCAGTACTTC
>TRBV18|TRBD1|TRBJ2-3|-
CASSQGQGNTQYF
TGTGCCAGCTCCCAGGGACAGGGGAATACGCAGTATTTT
>TRBV10-3|TRBD2|TRBJ2-5|-
CAISPGTSGRHGETQYF
TGTGCCATCAGCCCCGGGACTAGCGGGAGGCACGGAGAGACCCAGTACTTC
>TRBV7-2|-|TRBJ1-3|-
CASRSGGNTIYF
TGTGCCAGCAGATCAGGAGGAAACACCATATATTTT
>TRBV9|TRBD1|TRBJ1-3|-
CASSPSTGAGNTIYF
TGTGCCAGCAGCCCATCGACAGGGGCTGGAAACACCATATATTTT
>TRBV11-1|TRBD1|TRBJ2-1|-
CASSLGGRQGRTYNEQFF
TGTGCCAGCAGCTTAGGGGGGAGACAGGGAAGAACCTACAATGAGCAGTTCTTC
>TRBV27|-|TRBJ1-5|once
CASSLENNQPQHF
TGTGCCAGCAGTTTGGAGAACAATCAGCCCCAGCATTTT
>TRBV5-1|-|TRBJ2-2|-
CASSLDRDTGELFF
TGCGCCAGCAGCTTGGACAGGGACACCGGGGAGCTGTTTTTT
>TRBV20-1|-|TRBJ2-7|once
CSARAVYEQYF
TGCAGTGCGAGGGCAGTCTACGAGCAGTACTTC
>TRBV11-2|TRBD1|TRBJ2-1|-
CASSLNRDSSYNEQFF
TGTGCCAGCAGCCTCAACAGGGACAGCTCCTACAATGAGCAGTTCTTC
>TRBV5-1|-|TRBJ2-3|-
CASSSLISGADLNTQYF
TGCGCCAGCAGCTCGCTGATTAGCGGAGCCGACTTAAATACGCAGTATTTT
>TRBV19|TRBD1|TRBJ2-7|few
CASKWTWTGPYEQYF
TGTGCCAGTAAGTGGACCTGGACAGGTCCCTACGAGCAGTACTTC
>TRBV27|TRBD1|TRBJ1-1|-
CASSSQTGGGTEAFF
TGTGCCAGCAGTTCCCAGACAGGGGGTGGGACTGAAGCTTTCTTT
>TRBV4-2|-|TRBJ2-7|-
CASSQDLSGIFYEQYF
TGTGCCAGCAGCCAAGATTTATCCGGGATTTTCTACGAGCAGTACTTC
>TRBV19|-|TRBJ2-5|few
CASSRGRGETQYF
TGTGCCAGTAGTAGAGGACGGGGAGAGACCCAGTACTTC
>TRBV25-1|-|TRBJ2-3|-
CASSELRGRTDTQYF
TGTGCCAGCAGTGAACTTCGAGGGCGCACAGATACGCAGTATTTT
>TRBV18|TRBD2|TRBJ2-1|-
CASSPPGLAGLRDEQFF
TGTGCCAGCTCACCACCGGGACTAGCGGGGCTTAGGGATGAGCAGTTCTTC
>TRBV21-1|-|TRBJ2-1|-
CASSKLWGRDNEQFF
TGTGCCAGCAGCAAATTGTGGGGGAGGGACAATGAGCAGTTCTTC
>TRBV7-9|-|TRBJ2-1|-
CASSYAPGRGEYNEQFF
TGTGCCAGCAGCTACGCGCCCGGCAGGGGTGAATACAATGAGCAGTTCTTC
>TRBV14|TRBD2|TRBJ2-3|-
CASSRLLAGYTDTQYF
TGTGCCAGCAGTCGTTTACTAGCGGGGTACACAGATACGCAGTATTTT
>TRBV18|-|TRBJ1-1|-
CASSPPSGNTEAFF
TGTGCCAGCTCACCACCCTCCGGGAACACTGAAGCTTTCTTT